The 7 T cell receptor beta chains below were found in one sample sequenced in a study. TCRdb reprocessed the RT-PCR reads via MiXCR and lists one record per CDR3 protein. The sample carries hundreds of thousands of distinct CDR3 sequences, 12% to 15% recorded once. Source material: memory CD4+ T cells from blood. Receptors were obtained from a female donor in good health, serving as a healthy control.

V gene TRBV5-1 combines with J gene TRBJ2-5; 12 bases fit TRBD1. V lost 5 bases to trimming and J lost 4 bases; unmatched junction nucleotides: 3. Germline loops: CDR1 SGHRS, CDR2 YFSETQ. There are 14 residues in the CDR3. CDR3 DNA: TGCGCCAGCAGGGGACAGGGGGCCCGAGAGACCCAGTACTTC. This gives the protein CASRGQGARETQYF.

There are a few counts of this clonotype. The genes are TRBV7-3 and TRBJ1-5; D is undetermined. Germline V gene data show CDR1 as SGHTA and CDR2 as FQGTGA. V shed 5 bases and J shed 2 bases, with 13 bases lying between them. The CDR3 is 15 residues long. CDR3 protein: CASSQGVLGNQPQHF. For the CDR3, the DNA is TGTGCCAGCAGCCAAGGTGTGCTGGGCAATCAGCCCCAGCATTTT. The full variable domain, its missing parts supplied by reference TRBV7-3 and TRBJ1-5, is GAGVSQTPSNKVTEKGKYVELRCDPISGHTALYWYRQSLGQGPEFLIYFQGTGAADDSGLPNDRFFAVRPEGSVSTLKIQRTERGDSAVYLCASSQGVLGNQPQHFGDGTRLSIL.

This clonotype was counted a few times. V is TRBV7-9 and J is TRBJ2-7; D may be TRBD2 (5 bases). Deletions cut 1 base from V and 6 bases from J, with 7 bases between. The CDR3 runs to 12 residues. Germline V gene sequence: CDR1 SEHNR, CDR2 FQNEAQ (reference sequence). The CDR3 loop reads CASSLVGSEQYF. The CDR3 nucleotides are TGTGCCAGCAGCTTAGTTGGGAGCGAGCAGTACTTC. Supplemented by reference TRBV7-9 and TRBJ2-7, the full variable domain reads DTGVSQNPRHKITKRGQNVTFRCDPISEHNRLYWYRQTLGQGPEFLTYFQNEAQLEKSRLLSDRFSAERPKGSFSTLEIQRTEQGDSAMYLCASSLVGSEQYFGPGTRLTVT.

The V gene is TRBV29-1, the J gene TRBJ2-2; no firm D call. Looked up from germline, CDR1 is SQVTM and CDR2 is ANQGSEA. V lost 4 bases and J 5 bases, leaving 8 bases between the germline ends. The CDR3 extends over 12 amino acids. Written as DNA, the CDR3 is TGCAGCGTTGGGCGTCGGACCGGGGAGCTGTTTTTT. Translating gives CSVGRRTGELFF.

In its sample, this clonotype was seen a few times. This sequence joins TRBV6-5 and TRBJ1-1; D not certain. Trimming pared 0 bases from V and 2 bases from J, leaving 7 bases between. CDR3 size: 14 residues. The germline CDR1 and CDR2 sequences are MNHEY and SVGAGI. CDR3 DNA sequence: TGTGCCAGCAGTTACTCTTCGGCAAACACTGAAGCTTTCTTT. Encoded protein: CASSYSSANTEAFF.

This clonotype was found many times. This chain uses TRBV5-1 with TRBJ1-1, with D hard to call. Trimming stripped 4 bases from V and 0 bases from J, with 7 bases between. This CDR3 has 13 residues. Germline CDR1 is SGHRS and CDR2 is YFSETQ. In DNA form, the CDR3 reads TGCGCCAGCAGCCAAACACTGAACACTGAAGCTTTCTTT. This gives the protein CASSQTLNTEAFF.

CDR3 coding DNA: TGTGCCAGCAGCCAAGGATCGACATGGGACACTGAAGCTTTCTTT. Protein sequence: CASSQGSTWDTEAFF. The rearrangement joins TRBV4-2 to TRBJ1-1; D is undetermined. Trimming stripped 1 base from V and 3 bases from J, with 12 bases between. The germline V gene encodes CDR1 LGHNA and CDR2 YNFKEQ. The CDR3 runs 15 residues.